This TCR beta chain was identified in a study of cytomegalovirus exposure and HLA in healthy donors. Notes on the study in general: Analysis performed later showed TCR beta chains linked to HLA being more clonally expanded than equally common others. The study put some 150 TCR beta chains on its list as cytomegalovirus-associated.

The PCR ran on 60 Vbeta and 13 Jbeta primers. Assay: immunoSEQ multiplex PCR; the TCRdb copy retains only in-frame clones and omits some. The repertoire consists of about 200,000 clones, with 70% to 80% occurring once and the leading ten covering roughly 1.4%. A remark on this clone: What it binds is not known.

The CDR3 has 15 amino acids. The germline gives CDR1 LGHNT, CDR2 FRNRAP. V was pared by 7 bases and J by 3 bases, with 8 bases of the junction left unmatched. The sequence was collected from a girl aged 5-17 years in good health and CMV-seropositive. The sequencing sample was made of PBMCs. The chain uses TRBV12-5 and TRBJ2-3; 9 nucleotides align to TRBD2. The CDR3 coding sequence is TGTGCTAGTGCTGGGCGGGGGGGCGGGACAGATACGCAGTATTTT. Translating it yields CASAGRGGGTDTQYF. The full variable domain, completed using reference TRBV12-5 and TRBJ2-3, is DARVTQTPRHKVTEMGQEVTMRCQPILGHNTVFWYRQTMMQGLELLAYFRNRAPLDDSGMPKDRFSAEMPDATLATLKIQPSEPRDSAVYFCASAGRGGGTDTQYFGPGTRLTVL.